This T cell receptor (beta chain) was sequenced during a study of blood T cell repertoires in COVID-19. Study-level information: The study drew acute and convalescent COVID-19 samples from the United States, Italy and Spain.

Libraries were prepared by immunoSEQ multiplex PCR; TCRdb keeps only in-frame clonotypes and omits some of them. The data contain around 200,000 clones, around 85% of them singletons. Germline assignment: CDR1 LNHNV and CDR2 YYDKDF (reference sequence). CDR3 size: 12 residues. V was cut by 1 base and J by 11 bases, with 6 bases left in between. Sequenced: peripheral blood. The chain recombines TRBV15 with TRBJ1-6; D gene ambiguous. The source is a woman between 45 and 65 years old with acute or convalescent COVID-19. This CDR3 is CATSRVRAPLHF. In DNA, the CDR3 is TGTGCCACCAGCAGAGTGAGGGCACCCCTCCACTTT.